This TCR beta chain came from a study of PD-1 blockade in classical Hodgkin lymphoma. The table came from immunoSEQ multiplex PCR; TCRdb's copy has only in-frame clones and leaves some out. The sample records roughly 62,000 clones, around 88% being singletons. Each patient relapsed following autologous stem cell transplantation, and prior brentuximab vedotin exposure differed. The source is a human donor with classical Hodgkin lymphoma. Sequenced material: peripheral blood mononuclear cells (PBMCs), taken at baseline.

The CDR3, as DNA: TGTGCCAGCAGCCACAGGGGAGGGGGCACTGAAGCTTTCTTT. It specifies CASSHRGGGTEAFF. The genes are TRBV7-9 and TRBJ1-1; TRBD1 matches 7 bases. Trimming at V came to 5 bases and at J to 4 bases, leaving 7 bases not matched to a gene. The CDR3 sequence is 14 residues long. Germline CDR1 and CDR2: SEHNR and FQNEAQ (reference sequence).